This TCR beta chain was observed in a study of shared clonotypes between healthy human individuals. This clone came up a few times. Other DNA sequences in this sample translate to the same CDR3. The CDR3 totals 12 residues. Between the trimmed V and J ends, which lost 3 bases and 6 bases, there was a span of 6 bases. Germline CDR1 and CDR2: KGHSH and LQKENI. Sequencing was performed with immunoSEQ multiplex PCR; in TCRdb, only in-frame clones are kept and a portion is missing. Of approximately 640,000 clones in the sample, 72% are singletons; the top ten hold around 1.8%. The sample taken for sequencing was memory CD4+ T cells sorted from blood. The sample's subset: CD45RA-negative fraction. This clonotype originated in a woman aged 25 to 39 in good health. The V and J genes are TRBV18 and TRBJ2-1; no clear D gene. As DNA, the CDR3 is TGTGCCAGCTCACCGATACCCAATGAGCAGTTCTTC. Its translation is CASSPIPNEQFF.